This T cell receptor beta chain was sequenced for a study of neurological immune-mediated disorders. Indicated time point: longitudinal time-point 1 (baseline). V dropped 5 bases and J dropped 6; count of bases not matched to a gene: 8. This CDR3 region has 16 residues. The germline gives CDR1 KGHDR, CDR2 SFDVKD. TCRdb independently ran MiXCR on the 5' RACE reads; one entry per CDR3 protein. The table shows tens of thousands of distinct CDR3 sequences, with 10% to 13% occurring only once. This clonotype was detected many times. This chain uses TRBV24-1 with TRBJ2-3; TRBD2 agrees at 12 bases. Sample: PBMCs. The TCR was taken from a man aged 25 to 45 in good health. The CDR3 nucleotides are TGTGCCACCAGTGCCAGACTAGCGGGAGTCACGGATACGCAGTATTTT. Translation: CATSARLAGVTDTQYF.